Listed below are T cell receptor beta chains from one sample, sequenced in a study of a mutant IDH1 vaccine in newly diagnosed glioma. Some clones are missing from TCRdb's copy, which holds only in-frame ones; the method was immunoSEQ multiplex PCR. The sample records 50,000 to 70,000 clones, 80% to 90% being singletons. No cognate antigen is known for these TCRs. The material sequenced was PBMCs, taken from a glioma patient whose treatment included an IDH1 peptide vaccine. The source is a man aged 40-49 years with glioma. Each CDR3 is given with its conserved first and last residue. The D gene is left open where the match is weak. The size of a clone is reported for some rows only, either as once, few or many, or as a class for expanded clones.

J gene,V gene,CDR3 length,clone size,D gene,CDR3 DNA,CDR3 protein
TRBJ1-2,TRBV28,12,.,.,TGTGCCAGCAGTTTAGGTAGGCCGTTTGTCACCTTC,CASSLGRPFVTF
TRBJ2-1,TRBV5-4,15,.,.,TGTGCCAGCAGCTTGAGGGACCAGAGATACAATGAGCAGTTCTTC,CASSLRDQRYNEQFF
TRBJ2-7,TRBV27,14,.,.,TGTGCCAGCAGTTTAGTCGACAGCCGCTACGAGCAGTACTTC,CASSLVDSRYEQYF
TRBJ2-1,TRBV18,16,.,.,TGTGCCAGCTCACCAACGGGACTGCGAACGGACAATGAGCAGTTCTTC,CASSPTGLRTDNEQFF
TRBJ2-5,TRBV6-5,15,.,TRBD1,TGTGCCAGCAGTTACTCGGTCGGGACAGGCACGGCCCAGTACTTC,CASSYSVGTGTAQYF
TRBJ2-3,TRBV5-6,15,.,TRBD2,TGTGCCAGCAGCGGGGGACTAGCGGGAGTGGGTACGCAGTATTTT,CASSGGLAGVGTQYF
TRBJ2-1,TRBV5-6,15,.,TRBD2,TGTGCCAGCAGCTTGGTGGGACTAGCGGGAGCTGAGCAGTTCTTC,CASSLVGLAGAEQFF
TRBJ1-4,TRBV5-1,16,.,TRBD1,TGCGCCAGCAGCTTGAACTCCGGGACAGGGGCTCGAAAACTGTTTTTT,CASSLNSGTGARKLFF
TRBJ1-2,TRBV6-5,13,.,.,TGTGCCAGCAGTTACTCCGCCGGCTATGGCTACACCTTC,CASSYSAGYGYTF
TRBJ1-2,TRBV15,15,.,.,TGTGCCACCAGCAGAGATTCGCCAGGGAGGTATGGCTACACCTTC,CATSRDSPGRYGYTF
TRBJ1-2,TRBV9,13,.,TRBD1,TGTGCCAGCAGCGGGACAGGGGCGTATGGCTACACCTTC,CASSGTGAYGYTF
TRBJ1-2,TRBV7-2,14,.,TRBD1,TGTGCCAGCAGCTTAGTTGACAGGGACTATGGCTACACCTTC,CASSLVDRDYGYTF
TRBJ1-1,TRBV5-1,15,.,.,TGCGCCAGCAGCTTGGGTGGAGGGGCAAACACTGAAGCTTTCTTT,CASSLGGGANTEAFF
TRBJ1-4,TRBV5-6,15,.,.,TGTGCCAGCAGCGAACTAGGTCGCGAGGATGAAAAACTGTTTTTT,CASSELGREDEKLFF
TRBJ1-1,TRBV5-1,14,.,TRBD1,TGCGCCAGCAGCCTAGAGACAGGGGGCCGTGAAGCTTTCTTT,CASSLETGGREAFF
TRBJ2-2,TRBV15,15,.,.,TGTGCCACCAGCACCTACCAGGGAAACACCGGGGAGCTGTTTTTT,CATSTYQGNTGELFF
TRBJ2-1,TRBV6-1,13,.,.,TGTGCCAGCAGGCCAGGGACTTACAATGAGCAGTTCTTC,CASRPGTYNEQFF
TRBJ1-1,TRBV13,15,.,.,TGTGCCAGCAGCCCAGATCGCAGGGTGAACACTGAAGCTTTCTTT,CASSPDRRVNTEAFF
TRBJ2-2,TRBV9,13,.,.,TGTGCCAGCAGCGCGGCTTTCACCGGGGAGCTGTTTTTT,CASSAAFTGELFF
TRBJ2-7,TRBV6-1,13,.,TRBD1,TGTGCCAGCCACGGGACAGTCTACCACGAGCAGTACTTC,CASHGTVYHEQYF
TRBJ2-7,TRBV20-1,10,.,.,TGCAGTGCTGCTAAACCCGAGCAGTACTTC,CSAAKPEQYF
TRBJ2-7,TRBV7-8,15,.,TRBD2,TGTGCCAGCAGCTTAGGGACTAGCGGGAATCGCGAGCAGTACTTC,CASSLGTSGNREQYF
TRBJ1-5,TRBV7-9,13,.,.,TGTGCCAGCAGCTTAGCCAGCAATCAGCCCCAGCATTTT,CASSLASNQPQHF
TRBJ2-5,TRBV5-6,16,.,TRBD2,TGTGCCAGCAGCTTACTAGCGGGGTCCTTCCAAGAGACCCAGTACTTC,CASSLLAGSFQETQYF
TRBJ2-1,TRBV5-4,13,.,.,TGTGCCAGCAGCTTAAAAGACTCCCATGAGCAGTTCTTC,CASSLKDSHEQFF
TRBJ2-1,TRBV18,17,.,TRBD2,TGTGCCAGCTCACCACGGACTAGCGGGAGTTCCTACAATGAGCAGTTCTTC,CASSPRTSGSSYNEQFF
TRBJ1-5,TRBV7-8,15,.,TRBD1,TGTGCCAGCAGCTTAGAGGGGACAGGGAATCAGCCCCAGCATTTT,CASSLEGTGNQPQHF
TRBJ1-5,TRBV19,15,.,TRBD1,TGTGCCAGTAGTCCATACAGGGGGAGCAATCAGCCCCAGCATTTT,CASSPYRGSNQPQHF
TRBJ1-3,TRBV2,17,.,.,TGTGCCAGCAGTCCAAGTGGGCAGGCCTTAGGAGGAAACACCATATATTTT,CASSPSGQALGGNTIYF
TRBJ2-7,TRBV27,13,.,TRBD1,TGTGCCAGCAGTTATCAGGGGGCGCGCGAGCAGTACTTC,CASSYQGAREQYF
TRBJ1-2,TRBV5-4,14,.,.,TGTGCCAGCAGCTTGGTTCAGGGAAACTATGGCTACACCTTC,CASSLVQGNYGYTF
TRBJ1-5,TRBV6-6,16,.,TRBD1,TGTGCCAGCAGCCCGGCGGGACAGGGGACCAATCAGCCCCAGCATTTT,CASSPAGQGTNQPQHF
TRBJ2-5,TRBV7-8,13,.,.,TGTGCCAGCAGCTTGGGGGGGCGAGAGACCCAGTACTTC,CASSLGGRETQYF
TRBJ2-7,TRBV27,15,.,.,TGTGCCAGCAGTTTAGCGGAGGCAGGCGGCTACGCGCAGTACTTC,CASSLAEAGGYAQYF
TRBJ2-3,TRBV5-1,16,.,.,TGCGCCAGCAGCTTGGAAGGCAGGGAGGGCACAGATACGCAGTATTTT,CASSLEGREGTDTQYF
TRBJ1-5,TRBV2,14,.,.,TGTGCCAGCAGATGGGGGGGGAGCAATCAGCCCCAGCATTTT,CASRWGGSNQPQHF
TRBJ2-3,TRBV6-5,14,.,.,TGTGCCAGCGGAAGTGCGGGGCCCCCGGATACGCAGTATTTT,CASGSAGPPDTQYF
TRBJ2-1,TRBV9,15,.,.,TGTGCCAGCAGCGTAGTAGTGACCTCGGGGGATGAGCAGTTCTTC,CASSVVVTSGDEQFF
TRBJ1-3,TRBV19,14,.,.,TGTGCCAGTAGCCTACTCGGGCCACTAGACCCCATATATTTT,CASSLLGPLDPIYF
TRBJ1-1,TRBV29-1,11,.,.,TGCAGCGTTGATTCCCCGGGTGAAGCTTTCTTT,CSVDSPGEAFF
TRBJ1-4,TRBV4-3,15,.,.,TGCGCCAGCAGCCAAGAGTTCAGGGAGCATGAAAAACTGTTTTTT,CASSQEFREHEKLFF
TRBJ2-2,TRBV7-2,17,.,TRBD2,TGTGCCAGCAGCTTAGTCCCTCTGTGGGGGAGGGCCGGGGAGCTGTTTTTT,CASSLVPLWGRAGELFF
TRBJ2-2,TRBV18,13,few,.,TGTGCCAGCTCGGGCGATGGGACCGGGGAGCTGTTTTTT,CASSGDGTGELFF
TRBJ1-1,TRBV15,14,.,.,TGTGCCACCAGCTTAACAGGGAAGGACACTGAAGCTTTCTTT,CATSLTGKDTEAFF